This TCR beta chain is from a study of T cells in tuberculosis (dated by TCRdb to the late 2010s). Regarding the research as a whole: To characterize T cells specific for the mycobacterial lipid antigen glucose monomycolate (GMM), the study used CD1B tetramers together with high-throughput TCR immunosequencing. Broad study findings and their caveats: T cells that bind the CD1B-GMM tetramer with low affinity may have been missed by the stringent sort gate.

Because TCR-alpha and TCR-beta chains were sequenced unpaired, no chain pairing information was available. The immunoSEQ multiplex PCR assay was used to generate TCR libraries, with TCR-beta and/or TCR-alpha/delta assays applied to each sample. The amplified TCR libraries were sequenced on the Illumina high-throughput platform. The study's own analysis went as follows. Clustering and dimensionality reduction relied on pairwise TCRdist distances among GMM-specific receptors from T cells that were either sorted ex vivo or expanded in vitro. Sequence motifs defined by gene usage and CDR3 content were checked for enrichment by comparing tetramer-positive and tetramer-negative populations. The table comes from immuneACCESS by way of TCRdb, which keeps in-frame sequences with V and J called. Part of the clones is missing from these tables; in studies checked, under half for an unresolved V gene and the rest for unknown reasons. Clone size and the V and J calls come from that table; the DNA yielded D and trimming. For this sample the table gives approximately 57,000 clones, of which 70% to 90% were detected only once. 20% to 25% of the sample lies in the top ten.

Thawed, overnight-rested PBMC were stained with GMM-loaded CD1B tetramer, a Live/Dead dye and anti-CD3, then sorted on a FACS Aria II. CD1B tetramers were loaded with C32 glucose monomycolate purified from Rhodococcus equi. Before cryopreservation, the PBMC later used for tetramer sorting had been depleted of CD14-expressing monocytes as part of a separate study. From each donor, some 110,000 tetramer-negative cells were sorted and analyzed together with the tetramer-positive cells. Antigen-specific T cells were sorted from four healthy South African adults using GMM-loaded CD1B tetramers. This clone turned up a few times. Qualities for individual bases were not recorded, and no much larger clone is one base off. From its cysteine to its phenylalanine, the CDR3 spans 17 amino acids. The read is trimmed to its CDR3 DNA, 51 bases read in frame from base 1. V and J are trimmed by 3 bases and 0 bases, and the gene matches miss 5 bases of the junction. Reading the germline V gene (reference sequence) gives CDR1 SEHNR and CDR2 FQNEAQ.

The receptor comes from an adult woman with latent tuberculosis. Sequenced sample: CD1b-GMM tetramer-negative cells sorted from PBMCs. The cell subset or site label for this specimen denotes: T cells not binding CD1B-GMM tetramer, sorted from same donor. The chain is made from TRBV7-9 and TRBJ2-6, with 7 central nucleotides matching TRBD2. The base sequence is TGTGCCAGCAGCTTCGCTAGCGGACGCTCTGGGGCCAACGTCCTGACTTTC. Its protein is CASSFASGRSGANVLTF.